The T cell receptor beta chain described here comes from a study of identifying expanded T cells in peripheral blood. Study conclusions and caveats: About 1.2 clones differed between technical replicates, versus roughly 17 and 20 over time.

The repertoire was sequenced with immunoSEQ multiplex PCR; TCRdb's copy has only in-frame clones and lacks some. The sample includes about 90,000 clones, approximately 85% of them seen just once. The CDR3 is 15 residues long. The V segment lost 2 bases and the J segment 5 bases; nucleotides outside the gene matches: 6. Germline V gene sequence: CDR1 GTSNPN, CDR2 SVGIG (reference sequence). Healthy donors had no documented immune events, such as infections, while sampled. Regarding this clone: Its antigen is still unknown.

This TCR was sampled from a person aged 18-70 years in good health. The sequencing sample was made of blood. The chain has TRBV30 and TRBJ1-6, with 7 bases aligning to TRBD1. The CDR3 loop is CAWSKRDRDNSPLHF. Written as DNA, the CDR3 is TGTGCCTGGAGTAAAAGAGACAGGGATAATTCACCCCTCCACTTT.